The following is a T cell receptor (beta chain) sequence with its context. Its antigen target is currently unknown. No much larger clone is present one base from it, and per-base qualities are unavailable. This sample was taken from a study of blood T cell repertoires in COVID-19 (TCRdb year 2020). Regarding the research as a whole: Collaborator samples came from the United States, Italy and Spain and covered acute and convalescent phases of COVID-19. Where HLA class I and class II types were available, the types were taken from metadata supplied by the sample provider, not from assay-based typing. The repertoires were released in a freely available public database meant as a resource for research on the immune response to SARS-CoV-2. The material from the prospective study consisted of cDNA or gDNA derived from T cells, B-cell-depleted T cells, or PBMCs. Samples were obtained from the ongoing ImmuneRACE study (first 160 participants) and from approximately 1,200 subjects provided by 6 global collaborators. Nearly every sample came with metadata listing a de-identified subject ID, COVID-19 status, age in years and sex. The dataset comprised deeply sampled blood TCRbeta repertoires from subjects exposed to, actively infected with, or recovered from COVID-19.

Enrolling through a virtual design, the prospective study's participants ranged in age from roughly 18 to 89 years and lived across roughly 23 United States geographic areas. In the prospective study, participants were assigned to cohorts based on the clinical history participants reported in a screening survey and a study questionnaire. Mobile phlebotomists in the prospective study collected whole blood, serum and a nasopharyngeal or oropharyngeal swab from every participant. Over an approximately two-month period, participants in the prospective study had the option of providing additional blood draws and questionnaires. Before DNA extraction, prospective study blood samples were shipped either frozen or at room temperature. The immunoSEQ Assay, a bias-controlled multiplex PCR, was used to amplify TCRbeta CDR3 regions from genomic DNA. The study's own analysis went as follows. Nucleated cell counts per sample were estimated from amplification of reference gene primers within the assay. Sequence reads were collapsed and filtered to measure the absolute abundance of every unique TCRbeta CDR3 rearrangement. For each sample, productive Simpson clonality was calculated as the square root of Simpson's diversity index over productive rearrangements. TCRdb holds this immuneACCESS table with in-frame rearrangements only. Some clones are missing; in checked studies, unresolved V genes explain under half, and the rest has no known cause. D and trimming come from the DNA, and the V and J calls and clone size come from that table. The sample table holds about 220,000 clones, of which 85% to 90% were seen once. Of the sample, 3% to 4% is held by the ten largest clones.

The germline V gene supplies CDR1 KGHSH and CDR2 LQKENI. Inclusive of the bounding cysteine and phenylalanine, the CDR3 is 15 residues long. Just the 45-base CDR3 DNA is kept, in frame starting at base 1. V and J are trimmed by 8 bases and 0 bases, and the gene matches miss 9 bases of the junction. Beyond this particular receptor, the publication reports: Clinical and demographic metadata were provided uncurated, with the amount varying by source and participant.

This clonotype was sampled from a woman aged 18-29 years in a cohort exposed to, infected with or recovered from COVID-19 (not recorded which). Sequences were obtained from PBMCs or T cells enriched from blood (not recorded which). The chain uses TRBV18 and TRBJ1-1, with 7 bases matching TRBD1. The sequenced DNA: TGTGCCAGCGCAACGGGACAGCCTCTGAACACTGAAGCTTTCTTT. Translated, this gives CASATGQPLNTEAFF.